A single T cell receptor beta chain is shown here with its context. A COVID-19 case had been met by exposed participants during the 2 weeks before study entry. Trimming cost V 5 bases and J 0 bases, with 10 bases left between them. CDR3 length: 13 amino acids. Germline loops: CDR1 GTSNPN, CDR2 SVGIG (reference sequence). The data were taken from a study of blood T cell repertoires in COVID-19. Original processing methods: Reference gene primer amplification gave nucleated cell count estimates. Profiling relied on immunoSEQ multiplex PCR, and the TCRdb table lists in-frame clones only, not all of them. D and trimming come from the DNA, and the V and J calls and clone size come from that table. The data contain approximately 70,000 clones, around 66% of them singletons.

The sequenced sample was PBMCs or T cells enriched from blood (not recorded which). This rearrangement joins TRBV30 to TRBJ1-2; D remains ambiguous. The source of this sequence is a woman in her fifties or sixties who had been exposed to COVID-19. CDR3 nucleotide sequence: TGTGCCTGGGACGGACTAGCTAACTATGGCTACACCTTC. As protein: CAWDGLANYGYTF.